The source of this T cell receptor (beta chain) is a study of blood T cell repertoires in COVID-19. For the study at large: The samples span acute and convalescent COVID-19 from the United States, Italy and Spain. The cDNA or gDNA used as material had been derived from T cells, B-cell-depleted T cells, or PBMCs.

This clone was detected once. In the authors' methods: Cell counts per sample came from amplifying reference gene primers. Sequencing used immunoSEQ multiplex PCR; TCRdb keeps in-frame clones, though not all of them. The DNA was the basis for D and trimming; V, J and clone size are from that table. The table lists about 190,000 clones, 80% to 95% of them singletons. This CDR3 is 14 amino acids long. The junction had 0 bases not matched to a gene; V was cut back by 3 bases and J by 3 bases. Germline V CDR1 and CDR2: SGHTA, FQGNSA. This TCR was recovered from a man between 50 and 59 years old with acute or convalescent COVID-19. Sequencing was carried out using peripheral blood. The genes are TRBV7-2 and TRBJ2-5; 11 bases align to TRBD2. CDR3 coding DNA: TGTGCCAGCAGCTTTAGCGGGGGGGAAGAGACCCAGTACTTC. Translation gives CASSFSGGEETQYF.